This T cell receptor (beta chain) was captured by sequencing in a study of cytomegalovirus exposure and HLA in healthy donors. About the study: There were about 85 million unique TCRs (from HLA-typed donors) in an early data release.

Researchers ran the PCR with 60 Vbeta and 13 Jbeta primers. Method: immunoSEQ multiplex PCR; TCRdb's copy keeps in-frame clones and lacks some. The sample has fewer than 200,000 clones; around 81% are singletons. The CDR3 is made up of 17 amino acids. Germline V gene sequence: CDR1 LNHNV, CDR2 YYDKDF (reference sequence). With V trimmed by 5 bases and J by 0 bases, 7 bases remained unmatched. Study-level points and caveats: Accurate predictions that matched the HLA-A and HLA-B alleles of most subjects were reportedly made from TCR beta sequences. Differences between HLA loci emerged in a later analysis of TCR association rates, with DRB1 most and HLA-C fewest. More clonal expansion characterized HLA-associated TCR beta chains than equally common others in a later analysis.

This clone was observed a single time. The antigen is unknown. The specimen was PBMCs. This clonotype originated in a man aged 40-49 years in good health and CMV-seronegative. The chain recombines TRBV15 with TRBJ1-3; 10 nucleotides match TRBD1. In DNA form, the CDR3 reads TGTGCCACCAGCCGAGGGGGGACAGGGGTCTCTGGAAACACCATATATTTT. Translating gives CATSRGGTGVSGNTIYF.